These T cell receptor beta chains were read from a single sample in a study of liver allograft versus peripheral blood T cells. MiXCR, applied by TCRdb to the reads, yields one record per CDR3 protein. The profile shows 6,600 or so distinct CDR3 sequences, 17% of them singletons. The source is a human patient who had a liver transplant. Some of these T cells may belong to the graft donor. Each CDR3 is given without its conserved first and last residue. The order of the fields is J gene, CDR3 length, V gene, CDR3 protein.

J: TRBJ2-3
length: 12
V: TRBV13
CDR3: ASSSTQQTDTQY

J: TRBJ2-3
length: 13
V: TRBV28
CDR3: ASSQGGEGTDTQY

J: TRBJ1-6
length: 12
V: TRBV12-3/TRBV12-4
CDR3: ASRSRDSNSPLH

J: TRBJ1-6
length: 11
V: TRBV6-2/TRBV6-3
CDR3: ATRDTNNSPLH

J: TRBJ2-1
length: 14
V: TRBV29-1
CDR3: SVLNPGLAGVNEQF

J: TRBJ2-7
length: 12
V: TRBV20-1
CDR3: SASASGATYEQY

J: TRBJ2-7
length: 14
V: TRBV6-1
CDR3: ASSEAEETGPYEQY

J: TRBJ1-6
length: 13
V: TRBV9
CDR3: ASSQDQGGRSPLH

J: TRBJ2-1
length: 14
V: TRBV6-6
CDR3: ASSYWAGGSYNEQF

J: TRBJ2-6
length: 12
V: TRBV20-1
CDR3: SAPPGYGANVLT

J: TRBJ1-5
length: 12
V: TRBV6-1
CDR3: ASSGSQSGAPQH

J: TRBJ1-1
length: 16
V: TRBV7-9
CDR3: VSSSPPGRSPPGSEAF

J: TRBJ2-1
length: 14
V: TRBV19
CDR3: ASSNPLAGGNNEQF

J: TRBJ2-3
length: 13
V: TRBV24-1
CDR3: ATGRTSGSGDTQY

J: TRBJ2-7
length: 10
V: TRBV20-1
CDR3: SARVVLGEQY

J: TRBJ2-1
length: 12
V: TRBV30
CDR3: AWRGLAAYNEQF

J: TRBJ2-2
length: 15
V: TRBV12-5
CDR3: ASGLQRSGGNTGELF

J: TRBJ1-1
length: 11
V: TRBV6-2/TRBV6-3
CDR3: ASSRDSNTEAF

J: TRBJ2-7
length: 12
V: TRBV18
CDR3: ASSQTGSAYEQY

J: TRBJ1-5
length: 13
V: TRBV5-1
CDR3: ASSLEGGGNQPQH

J: TRBJ2-7
length: 13
V: TRBV5-5
CDR3: ASSLGGVLSYEQY

J: TRBJ2-4
length: 12
V: TRBV6-6
CDR3: TNSLRVDKNIQY

J: TRBJ1-2
length: 11
V: TRBV10-1
CDR3: ASSENRYYGYT

J: TRBJ2-5
length: 14
V: TRBV30
CDR3: AWSRGTGTLQETQY

J: TRBJ1-5
length: 10
V: TRBV12-3/TRBV12-4
CDR3: ASSQGDQPQH

J: TRBJ1-2
length: 13
V: TRBV6-2/TRBV6-3
CDR3: ASSYSAGGPFGYT

J: TRBJ1-2
length: 11
V: TRBV18
CDR3: ASSPQGNYGYT

J: TRBJ1-6
length: 13
V: TRBV20-1
CDR3: SARDSSSYNSPLH

J: TRBJ2-1
length: 14
V: TRBV27
CDR3: ASSLLAGGSYNEQF

J: TRBJ2-7
length: 12
V: TRBV30
CDR3: AWSVIRGRNEQY

J: TRBJ1-6
length: 12
V: TRBV12-3/TRBV12-4
CDR3: ASSFKGAGSPLH

J: TRBJ1-1
length: 12
V: TRBV19
CDR3: ASSRQGLNTEAF

J: TRBJ2-7
length: 12
V: TRBV28
CDR3: ASSRGLEPNEQY

J: TRBJ2-3
length: 15
V: TRBV6-2/TRBV6-3
CDR3: ASSYPDPFKSTDTQY

J: TRBJ1-4
length: 11
V: TRBV2
CDR3: ATSDTANEKLF

J: TRBJ1-2
length: 13
V: TRBV6-2/TRBV6-3
CDR3: ASRDGHPLNYGYT

J: TRBJ1-5
length: 14
V: TRBV20-1
CDR3: SASGTGKNRNQPQH

J: TRBJ1-2
length: 14
V: TRBV6-5
CDR3: ASSREGGGAKYGYT

J: TRBJ2-2
length: 13
V: TRBV30
CDR3: AWTRRYTNTGELF

J: TRBJ2-6
length: 14
V: TRBV12-3/TRBV12-4
CDR3: ASRGRQNSGANVLT

J: TRBJ1-1
length: 14
V: TRBV6-5
CDR3: ASSYSPTGVNTEAF

J: TRBJ1-5
length: 14
V: TRBV27
CDR3: ASRPRGQQTNQPQH

J: TRBJ1-3
length: 11
V: TRBV10-3
CDR3: AIRQGSGNTIY

J: TRBJ2-1
length: 11
V: TRBV6-1
CDR3: ASSGSSNNEQF

J: TRBJ1-5
length: 11
V: TRBV19
CDR3: ASSRLLAQPQH

J: TRBJ1-6
length: 14
V: TRBV20-1
CDR3: SAVSQTGSDDSPLH

J: TRBJ2-2
length: 14
V: TRBV6-5
CDR3: ASSYGGTEPTGELF

J: TRBJ1-2
length: 13
V: TRBV13
CDR3: ASSDGTGQNYGYT

J: TRBJ2-1
length: 12
V: TRBV20-1
CDR3: SARGGGNYNEQF

J: TRBJ1-4
length: 12
V: TRBV30
CDR3: AWSLGGGNEKLF

J: TRBJ1-5
length: 14
V: TRBV5-6
CDR3: ASSRDRGSSNQPQH

J: TRBJ2-3
length: 14
V: TRBV28
CDR3: ASPPPSGRPTDTQY

J: TRBJ2-7
length: 12
V: TRBV28
CDR3: ASKLAGLQREQY

J: TRBJ1-5
length: 12
V: TRBV28
CDR3: ASSLRTGYQPQH

J: TRBJ1-1
length: 10
V: TRBV20-1
CDR3: SATDRDTEAF